Shown below are 14 T cell receptor beta chains from a single sample sequenced in a study of T cell changes during pregnancy in multiple sclerosis. Clones were read by immunoSEQ multiplex PCR, and TCRdb kept only the in-frame ones, dropping some. In the table there are some 37,000 clones, 80% to 95% of which are singletons. Sequencing was performed on CD4+ T cells from peripheral blood mononuclear cells, taken after pregnancy. Source of these receptors: a female donor in good health, enrolled as a control in a pregnancy study.

The chain uses TRBV11-3 and TRBJ1-4, with 7 bases that match TRBD1. The trim removed 5 bases at V and 5 bases at J, leaving 5 bases unmatched. The CDR3 covers 14 residues. Germline V CDR1 and CDR2: SGHNT, YENEEA. The CDR3 loop is CASSPGQINEKLFF. In nucleotides, the CDR3 is TGTGCCAGCAGCCCGGGACAGATAAATGAAAAACTGTTTTTT.

The chain recombines TRBV11-2 with TRBJ2-3; 8 bases are a match to TRBD2. Germline V gives CDR1 SGHAT, CDR2 FQNNGV. V was pared by 1 base and J by 2 bases, with 2 bases of the junction left unmatched. The CDR3 loop spans 15 amino acids. CDR3 DNA: TGTGCCAGCAGCTTAGCGGGAGGGTCCACAGATACGCAGTATTTT. Its translation: CASSLAGGSTDTQYF. The full variable domain, its missing parts supplied by reference TRBV11-2 and TRBJ2-3, is EAGVAQSPRYKIIEKRQSVAFWCNPISGHATLYWYQQILGQGPKLLIQFQNNGVVDDSQLPKDRFSAERLKGVDSTLKIQPAKLEDSAVYLCASSLAGGSTDTQYFGPGTRLTVL.

The chain employs TRBV5-1 and TRBJ2-3, with a possible D match to TRBD2 (6 bases). Germline CDR1 is SGHRS and CDR2 is YFSETQ. CDR3 size: 14 residues. V was pared by 0 bases and J by 4 bases, with 9 bases between. The CDR3: CASSLGGNADTQYF. Here the CDR3 DNA reads TGCGCCAGCAGCTTGGGCGGGAACGCAGATACGCAGTATTTT.

This clone was found once. The rearrangement joins TRBV25-1 to TRBJ2-2, with 8 bases aligning to TRBD1. This CDR3 spans 15 amino acids. Germline trimming cut 8 bases from V and 3 bases from J; bases unmatched to any gene: 8. Germline CDR1 and CDR2: MGHDK and SYGVNS. CDR3 sequence reads: CASAPRGRDTGELFF. The DNA for the CDR3 is TGTGCCAGCGCTCCCAGGGGGCGCGACACCGGGGAGCTGTTTTTT.

The V gene is TRBV11-2, the J gene TRBJ2-5; D ambiguous. CDR3 length: 13 amino acids. The germline V gene has CDR1 SGHAT and CDR2 FQNNGV. V lost 4 bases and J 2 bases, leaving 8 bases between the germline ends. In nucleotides, the CDR3 is TGTGCCAGCAGCTCCTCCCGGCAAGAGACCCAGTACTTC. Its translation is CASSSSRQETQYF. Filled out from reference TRBV11-2 and TRBJ2-5, the complete variable domain reads EAGVAQSPRYKIIEKRQSVAFWCNPISGHATLYWYQQILGQGPKLLIQFQNNGVVDDSQLPKDRFSAERLKGVDSTLKIQPAKLEDSAVYLCASSSSRQETQYFGPGTRLLVL.

The chain links TRBV18 to TRBJ2-7; 9 bases are shared with TRBD1. There are 14 residues in the CDR3. The germline gives CDR1 KGHSH, CDR2 LQKENI. V shed 6 bases, J shed 1 base, and the junction held 4 bases outside the gene matches. The CDR3 loop reads CASSLGTGSYEQYF. CDR3 nucleotide sequence: TGTGCCAGCTCGCTCGGGACAGGGTCCTACGAGCAGTACTTC.

This chain connects TRBV23-1 to TRBJ1-2, with D possibly TRBD1 on 5 matching bases. TRBV23-1 is noted as an ORF with a role that remains uncertain. This CDR3 is built from 12 residues. V was shortened by 4 bases and J by 10 bases, with 13 bases between the two germline ends. CDR3 nucleotide sequence: TGCGCCAGCAGTCCATGGGGCAGGAACTACACCTTC. It specifies CASSPWGRNYTF.

The chain uses TRBV25-1 and TRBJ1-4; 9 bases agree with TRBD1. The CDR3 is made up of 15 amino acids. V was clipped by 9 bases and J by 1 base; unmatched bases: 6. The germline V gene has CDR1 MGHDK and CDR2 SYGVNS. In DNA form, the CDR3 reads TGTGCCAGTGCTACAGGGGGCCAAACTAATGAAAAACTGTTTTTT. Protein: CASATGGQTNEKLFF.

About this clone: One end of the junction does not line up with germline, which may come from a read error. J is TRBJ2-1 and V is TRBV20-1; 8 bases map to TRBD2. CDR3 length: 10 amino acids. Germline assignment: CDR1 DFQATT and CDR2 SNEGSKA (reference sequence). The CDR3 spells CSAPRGGRIF. CDR3 bases: TGCAGTGCCCCACGGGGGGGCCGGATCTTC.

The chain joins TRBV7-2 to TRBJ2-4; 9 bases map to TRBD1. Germline trimming cut 1 base from V and 8 bases from J; bases unmatched to any gene: 6. There are 15 residues in the CDR3. From germline, CDR1 is SGHTA and CDR2 FQGNSA. CDR3 nucleotide sequence: TGTGCCAGCAGCTTAGACAGGGGGCCTCCGGACATTCAGTACTTC. Amino acid sequence: CASSLDRGPPDIQYF.

This clone has only one observation. This chain joins TRBV10-2 and TRBJ1-2, with a weak D call TRBD1 (6 bases). CDR1 and CDR2 (germline): WSHSY, SAAADI. V lost 3 bases and J 2 bases, leaving 13 bases between the germline ends. The CDR3 is 15 residues long. In DNA, the CDR3 is TGCGCCAGCAGTGAAACCGAAGGGGGAAACTATGGCTACACCTTC. Amino acids: CASSETEGGNYGYTF.

The chain is built from TRBV5-5 and TRBJ1-6, with TRBD1 identical over 7 bases. There are 15 residues in the CDR3. V trimming: 6 bases; J trimming: 10 bases; junction bases outside the gene matches: 13. Per germline, CDR1 SGHKS and CDR2 YYEKEE (reference sequence). CDR3 sequence (DNA): TGTGCCAGCATCGAAGGGGGCAGGGCTAAGTCACCCCTCCACTTT. It encodes CASIEGGRAKSPLHF.

The rearrangement joins TRBV30 to TRBJ1-1, with 7 bases aligning to TRBD1. Germline CDR1 and CDR2: GTSNPN and SVGIG (reference sequence). The CDR3 spans 14 residues. Trimming took 3 bases from V and 0 from J; bases not matched to a gene: 4. CDR3 loop: CAWRQGEMNTEAFF. CDR3 bases: TGTGCCTGGAGGCAGGGGGAGATGAACACTGAAGCTTTCTTT.

The chain combines TRBV4-3 with TRBJ1-4; a weak D match, TRBD1 (5 bases). CDR1 LGHNA and CDR2 YSLEER come from the germline V gene. This CDR3 is 15 amino acids long. Deletions cut 4 bases from V and 5 bases from J, with 14 bases between. The DNA for the CDR3 is TGCGCCAGCAGCCCCCAGGGACTCGGAAATGAAAAACTGTTTTTT. It yields the protein CASSPQGLGNEKLFF.